This T cell receptor (beta chain) originates from a study of blood T cell repertoires in COVID-19. Measured with immunoSEQ multiplex PCR; TCRdb has only the in-frame clones, and not every one. The data hold 170,000 or so clones, with roughly four fifths observed a single time. It was during active infection that Seattle patients were enrolled and then longitudinally followed. This CDR3 has 14 amino acids. Trimming removed 5 bases at V and 3 bases at J, with 14 bases between. Germline V gene data show CDR1 as SGHTA and CDR2 as FQGNSA. The V call is TRBV7-2, the J call TRBJ2-7, with a tentative D call TRBD2 (5 bases). The sequenced sample was peripheral blood. The sequence derives from a woman in her seventies with COVID-19, enrolled during active disease. CDR3 residues: CASSPPGVGYEQYF. Written as DNA, the CDR3 is TGTGCCAGCAGCCCCCCCGGGGTAGGCTACGAGCAGTACTTC. The entire variable domain, with the rest obtained from reference TRBV7-2 and TRBJ2-7, is as follows: GAGVSQSPSNKVTEKGKDVELRCDPISGHTALYWYRQSLGQGLEFLIYFQGNSAPDKSGLPSDRFSAERTGGSVSTLTIQRTQQEDSAVYLCASSPPGVGYEQYFGPGTRLTVT.